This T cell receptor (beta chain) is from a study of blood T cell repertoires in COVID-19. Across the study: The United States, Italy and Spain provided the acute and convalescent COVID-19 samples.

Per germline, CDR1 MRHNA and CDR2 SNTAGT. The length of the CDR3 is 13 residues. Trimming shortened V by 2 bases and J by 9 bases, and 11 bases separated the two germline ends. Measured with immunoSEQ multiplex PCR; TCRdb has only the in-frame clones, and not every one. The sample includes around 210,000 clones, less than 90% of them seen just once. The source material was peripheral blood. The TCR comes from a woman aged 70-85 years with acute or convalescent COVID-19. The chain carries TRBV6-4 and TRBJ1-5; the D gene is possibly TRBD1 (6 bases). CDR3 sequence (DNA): TGTGCCAGCAGTGACAAACAGGGTTGGCCCCAGCATTTT. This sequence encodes CASSDKQGWPQHF.